The 10 T cell receptor beta chains below come from one sample, sequenced in a study of T-cell reconstitution after alpha-beta-depleted transplantation in children (dated by TCRdb to 2016 to 2018). The treatment or condition label, read with the paper, signifies: allogeneic hematopoietic cell transplantation with graft depleted of TCRalphabeta T cells and CD19 B cells. The library was built by means of PCR. These reads were obtained on an Illumina HiSeq 2500. TCR library preparation used molecular barcoding, with unique molecular identifiers applied to normalize quantification of the TCRbeta repertoire. TCRdb reprocessed the public reads (quality trimming at Q25 with fastp, clone calling with MiXCR) and kept in-frame beta chains. Rows matching on CDR3 protein sequence are summarized as one entry with the most common DNA and genes. The sample records hundreds of thousands of distinct CDR3 sequences, roughly 15% of which are singletons. About 4.6% of the sample belongs to the ten largest clones.

The source material was PBMCs, mostly from graft donor cells, sampled 360 days after TCRalphabeta/CD19-depleted stem cell transplant. These receptors were taken from a male patient aged 10 to 17 who had a stem cell transplant for acute lymphoblastic leukemia, so the T cells may come from the graft donor.

A few counts support this clonotype. V usage is TRBV11-2 and J usage is TRBJ1-2; TRBD1 matches at 9 bases. The germline V gene has CDR1 SGHAT and CDR2 FQNNGV. After removal of 6 bases from V and 7 bases from J, the junction contained 3 bases not matched to a gene. The CDR3 consists of 12 residues. CDR3 sequence: CASRGTGSGYTF. Here the CDR3 DNA reads TGTGCCAGCAGGGGGACAGGGTCTGGCTACACCTTC.

This clonotype was seen at least ten times. The CDR3 sequence: CASSLLHTQYF. CDR3 DNA: TGTGCCAGCAGCCTACTCCATACGCAGTATTTT. The rearrangement joins TRBV7-9 to TRBJ2-3; D call uncertain. V was shortened by 5 bases and J by 7 bases, with 7 bases between the two germline ends. This CDR3 is built from 11 residues. CDR1 is SEHNR, CDR2 FQNEAQ, per germline (reference sequence). Full variable domain (missing parts from reference TRBV7-9 and TRBJ2-3): DTGVSQNPRHKITKRGQNVTFRCDPISEHNRLYWYRQTLGQGPEFLTYFQNEAQLEKSRLLSDRFSAERPKGSFSTLEIQRTEQGDSAMYLCASSLLHTQYFGPGTRLTVL.

This clonotype was detected a few times. The chain carries TRBV7-6 and TRBJ1-4; no firm D call. Between the trimmed V and J ends, which lost 5 bases and 8 bases, there was a span of 12 bases. The V gene's germline CDR1 is SGHVS and CDR2 FNYEAQ. The CDR3 runs 13 residues. For the CDR3, the DNA is TGTGCCAGCAGCCCCCTTGTTGGGGAAAAACTGTTTTTT. Its translation is CASSPLVGEKLFF.

This clonotype was seen only a few times. This chain connects TRBV29-1 to TRBJ1-1, with D maybe TRBD1 (5 bases). This CDR3 has 13 amino acids. The germline V gene encodes CDR1 SQVTM and CDR2 ANQGSEA. Trimming left V 4 bases short and J 5 bases short, with 14 bases between. The CDR3 sequence: CSVGAGRLTEAFF. CDR3 DNA: TGCAGCGTTGGGGCAGGGAGGCTTACTGAAGCTTTCTTT.

For the CDR3, the DNA is TGCGCCAGCAGCTTGTGGCAAGGGGTCGTCTACGAGCAGTACTTC. Encoded protein: CASSLWQGVVYEQYF. The genes are TRBV5-1 and TRBJ2-7, with D possibly TRBD1 on 5 matching bases. Per germline, CDR1 SGHRS and CDR2 YFSETQ. This CDR3 has 15 residues. Trimming took 1 base from V and 3 from J, leaving 14 bases between them. Together with reference TRBV5-1 and TRBJ2-7, the CDR3 gives the full variable domain: KAGVTQTPRYLIKTRGQQVTLSCSPISGHRSVSWYQQTPGQGLQFLFEYFSETQRNKGNFPGRFSGRQFSNSRSEMNVSTLELGDSALYLCASSLWQGVVYEQYFGPGTRLTVT.

The J gene is TRBJ1-1, the V gene TRBV12-2. TRBV12-2 is termed a pseudogene. The CDR3 has 15 residues. The CDR3 here is CASRLVPAMNTEAFF. The CDR3, as DNA: TGTGCAAGTCGCTTAGTACCAGCCATGAACACTGAAGCTTTCTTT.

A single count supports this clonotype. The rearrangement uses TRBV12-3 or TRBV12-4 and TRBJ1-2; a possible D gene is TRBD1 (5 bases). There are 14 residues in the CDR3. V lost 7 bases, J lost 7 bases, and 19 bases lay in between. CDR3 sequence (DNA): TGTGCCAGCATTCATGAAACGGGCGGGGGTGGCTACACCTTC. Translated: CASIHETGGGGYTF.

This clonotype has a handful of counts. The chain links TRBV18 to TRBJ1-4; tentative D call: TRBD1 (6 bases). Germline-derived CDR1 and CDR2 are KGHSH and LQKENI. The V end was cut by 6 bases, the J end by 2 bases, with 16 bases between. This CDR3 contains 16 residues. The CDR3 region has the DNA TGTGCCAGCTCCCGGTATGCGGACAGTACTAATGAAAAACTGTTTTTT. Amino acid sequence: CASSRYADSTNEKLFF.

The table lists this clonotype with a few counts. The chain has TRBV3-1 and TRBJ1-2; D unresolved. The germline CDR1 and CDR2 sequences are LGHDT and YNNKEL (reference sequence). V lost 1 base and J 4 bases, leaving 7 bases between the germline ends. The CDR3 contains 13 residues. This CDR3 reads CASSQGSVYGYTF. In nucleotides, the CDR3 is TGTGCCAGCAGCCAAGGTTCAGTCTATGGCTACACCTTC.

This rearrangement joins TRBV15 to TRBJ2-7; D is undetermined. The CDR3 totals 15 residues. The V end was cut by 3 bases, the J end by 0 bases, with 12 bases between. Germline V gene data show CDR1 as LNHNV and CDR2 as YYDKDF (reference sequence). CDR3 in amino acids: CATSRGFGSSYEQYF. The DNA for the CDR3 is TGTGCCACCAGCAGGGGCTTTGGGTCCTCCTACGAGCAGTACTTC.